Presented here are 6 T cell receptor beta chains from one specimen sequenced in a study of control samples from healthy donors and cancer patients (TCRdb year 2020). Library preparation employed the immunoSEQ multiplex PCR assay. TCRdb took over this immuneACCESS table, retaining in-frame rearrangements with V and J assigned. Such tables are incomplete; in checked studies, under half of the missing clones stem from an unresolved V gene, and the remainder is unexplained. Recorded for this sample are about 100,000 clones; about 90% of them occurred a single time. The ten largest clonotypes hold about 18% of the sample. The sample taken for sequencing was blood. The receptor set was obtained from a woman in her 50s in good health.

The chain uses TRBV7-9 and TRBJ2-1; D ambiguous. The CDR3 runs 13 residues. Germline assignment: CDR1 SEHNR and CDR2 FQNEAQ (reference sequence). The ends were cut back, 10 bases at V and 2 bases at J, with 12 bases in the middle. CDR3 sequence (DNA): TGTGCCACCCGGAGAGTAACCTACAATGAGCAGTTCTTC. The encoded protein is CATRRVTYNEQFF.

This clone was detected only once. The J gene is TRBJ1-6, the V gene TRBV5-1; D remains unclear. The V gene's germline CDR1 is SGHRS and CDR2 YFSETQ. The CDR3 contains 15 residues. With 0 bases removed from V and 6 bases from J, the gap between germline ends came to 10 bases. CDR3 nucleotide sequence: TGCGCCAGCAGCTTGGAACGGGAACTTAATTCACCCCTCCACTTT. It specifies CASSLERELNSPLHF.

The table lists this clone with many counts. The V gene is TRBV6-4, the J gene TRBJ2-3; D unclear. Germline V lookup: CDR1 MRHNA, CDR2 SNTAGT. The CDR3 has 13 residues. The ends were cut back, 2 bases at V and 3 bases at J, with 6 bases in the middle. The CDR3 region has the DNA TGTGCCAGCAGTGACGTGGAAACAGATACGCAGTATTTT. Amino acids: CASSDVETDTQYF.

The chain is built from TRBV3-1 (or the pseudogene TRBV3-2) and TRBJ2-7; D is unclear. V dropped 4 bases and J dropped 0 bases, with 13 bases sitting between them. Per the germline V gene, CDR1 is LGHDT and CDR2 is YNNKEL (reference sequence). The CDR3 runs 15 residues. The CDR3 bases are TGTGCCAGCAGCCGGACGGCCGCTAGCTCCTACGAGCAGTACTTC. It yields the protein CASSRTAASSYEQYF.

V gene TRBV5-1 combines with J gene TRBJ1-2; the D is unclear. This CDR3 is built from 12 residues. Germline-derived CDR1 and CDR2 are SGHRS and YFSETQ. Between the trimmed V and J ends, which lost 2 bases and 6 bases, there was a span of 8 bases. CDR3 in amino acids: CASSFEGNGYTF. Written as DNA, the CDR3 is TGCGCCAGCAGCTTCGAGGGAAATGGCTACACCTTC.

This clone was detected once. This chain links TRBV9 with TRBJ2-5, with D perhaps matching TRBD2 (6 bases). This CDR3 is built from 15 residues. Trimming shortened V by 3 bases and J by 5 bases, and 17 bases separated the two germline ends. Germline V gene sequence: CDR1 SGDLS, CDR2 YYNGEE. CDR3: CASSATSYWGETQYF. In DNA form, the CDR3 reads TGTGCCAGCAGCGCGACTAGTTATTGGGGGGAGACCCAGTACTTC.